The table lists the clone carrying this T cell receptor beta chain with many counts. Its specificity is not known. Ophthalmopathy patients had Clinical Activity Score at least 3, NOSPECS grade at least 4, duration under 3 months. The CDR3 runs 14 residues. Germline V CDR1 and CDR2: MDHEN, SYDVKM. With V trimmed by 4 bases and J by 7 bases, 7 bases remained unmatched. The entry originates in a study of T cells in Graves' hyperthyroidism and ophthalmopathy. The TCR beta CDR3 regions underwent amplification using RNA transcripts as the source. First-round RT-PCR with HTBI primers amplified the TCR CDR3 region. One entry per CDR3 protein results from TCRdb running MiXCR on the multiplex PCR reads. The sample has hundreds of thousands of distinct CDR3 sequences; around 15% are singletons. Study observations and caveats: Median prediction lead before ophthalmopathy onset was 6.5 months with the model. Most expanded thyroid clonotypes above 0.001 recurred in blood.

The receptor was derived from a woman under 30 with Graves' ophthalmopathy. The gene calls are TRBV28 and TRBJ1-5; the match to TRBD1 covers 7 bases. Sequenced: blood. The CDR3: CASSSRQGKQPQHF. As DNA, the CDR3 is TGTGCCAGCAGTTCTAGACAGGGAAAACAGCCCCAGCATTTT.